A single sample is the source of the 32 T cell receptor beta chains below, sequenced in a study of chemoradiotherapy in HPV16-positive cancers. Sequenced by immunoSEQ multiplex PCR; TCRdb stores in-frame clones only, minus some. The table shows 19,000 or so clones, with 90% occurring only once. This sample comprised blood, obtained from a patient who underwent chemoradiotherapy. Source of these receptors: a human donor with HPV-associated anogenital cancer.

The chain combines TRBV5-1 with TRBJ2-3; D gene ambiguous. Trimming removed 0 bases from V and 4 bases from J, with 9 bases in between. This CDR3 spans 14 amino acids. CDR1 is SGHRS and CDR2 is YFSETQ in the germline V gene. CDR3 nucleotides: TGCGCCAGCAGCTTGGAAGTAGGGTCAGATACGCAGTATTTT. It translates to CASSLEVGSDTQYF.

The V gene is TRBV9, the J gene TRBJ2-1; a possible D gene is TRBD1 (6 bases). V dropped 5 bases and J dropped 1 base, with 19 bases sitting between them. The CDR3 has 17 residues. CDR1 and CDR2 (germline): SGDLS, YYNGEE. Written as DNA, the CDR3 is TGTGCCAGCAGTCGTAGGGGGTTTCCGGGGTCCTACAATGAGCAGTTCTTC. Encoded protein: CASSRRGFPGSYNEQFF.

V gene TRBV7-9 combines with J gene TRBJ1-2; D might be TRBD1 (6 bases). V lost 5 bases, J lost 5 bases, and 9 bases lay in between. Germline V lookup: CDR1 SEHNR, CDR2 FQNEAQ (reference sequence). This CDR3 has 12 residues. CDR3 DNA: TGTGCCAGCAGCATACAGGGTTATGGCTACACCTTC. Protein product: CASSIQGYGYTF.

V usage is TRBV14 and J usage is TRBJ1-2; D is perhaps TRBD1 (5 bases). The germline CDR1 and CDR2 sequences are SGHDN and FVKESK. V lost 4 bases and J 4 bases, leaving 16 bases between the germline ends. CDR3 size: 15 residues. The CDR3 here is CASSRRATATYGYTF. DNA for the CDR3: TGTGCCAGCAGCCGTAGAGCGACAGCGACCTATGGCTACACCTTC.

This chain uses TRBV10-2 with TRBJ2-6; D is unresolved. CDR3 length: 14 amino acids. V was trimmed by 4 bases and J by 0 bases, leaving 4 bases between them. CDR1 and CDR2 (germline): WSHSY, SAAADI. DNA for the CDR3: TGCGCCAGCAGTGGACTCTCTGGGGCCAACGTCCTGACTTTC. It encodes CASSGLSGANVLTF.

This chain connects TRBV5-5 to TRBJ2-1; 10 bases line up with TRBD1. Per germline, CDR1 SGHKS and CDR2 YYEKEE (reference sequence). The V gene end was trimmed by 4 bases and the J gene end by 4 bases; junction bases not matched to a gene: 5. The CDR3 has 15 amino acids. DNA for the CDR3: TGTGCCAGCAGCCCCCCGGACAGGGGGTACAATGAGCAGTTCTTC. Translating gives CASSPPDRGYNEQFF.

This clone appeared once. This rearrangement joins TRBV10-2 to TRBJ1-2; 11 nucleotides align to TRBD1. This CDR3 is 15 amino acids long. The germline CDR1 and CDR2 sequences are WSHSY and SAAADI. Trimming cost V 6 bases and J 5 bases; bases outside gene matches: 8. The chain's CDR3 is CASRAGQGAWYGYTF. The CDR3 coding sequence is TGCGCCAGCAGGGCAGGACAGGGGGCTTGGTATGGCTACACCTTC.

The genes are TRBV19 and TRBJ1-4, with TRBD1 matching over 7 bases. V was clipped by 3 bases and J by 0 bases; unmatched bases: 4. CDR3 length: 16 amino acids. Germline V gene sequence: CDR1 LNHDA, CDR2 SQIVND (reference sequence). CDR3 residues: CASSIGTAATNEKLFF. The CDR3 nucleotides read TGTGCCAGTAGTATCGGGACAGCCGCAACTAATGAAAAACTGTTTTTT.

The chain links TRBV21-1 to TRBJ1-5; the table's D call, TRBD1, was not checked against the DNA. TRBV21-1 is a pseudogene segment. The CDR3 runs to 15 residues. The CDR3 nucleotides are TGTGCCAGCAGCACCCGCCCCGACAGGGATCAGCCCCAGCATTTT. It translates to CASSTRPDRDQPQHF.

The chain links TRBV11-2 to TRBJ2-4; 8 nucleotides line up with TRBD1. The CDR3 contains 17 residues. V lost 1 base, J lost 3 bases, and 8 bases stayed unmatched. Looked up from germline, CDR1 is SGHAT and CDR2 is FQNNGV. DNA of the CDR3: TGTGCCAGCAGCTTAGGTCGACAGGGGATCGACAAAAACATTCAGTACTTC. Protein sequence: CASSLGRQGIDKNIQYF.

The chain recombines TRBV6-5 with TRBJ2-2; perhaps TRBD2 as D (5 bases). The CDR3 extends over 12 amino acids. Germline values: CDR1 MNHEY, CDR2 SVGAGI. V lost 6 bases and J 8 bases, leaving 10 bases between the germline ends. The CDR3 DNA is TGTGCCAGCAGGTCCGGGGTTGGGGAGCTGTTTTTT. Protein sequence: CASRSGVGELFF.

V is TRBV4-1 and J is TRBJ2-2, with no clear D. The CDR3 is made up of 12 amino acids. Trimming cost V 2 bases and J 5 bases, with 3 bases left between them. The germline CDR1 and CDR2 sequences are MGHRA and YSYEKL. CDR3 coding DNA: TGCGCCAGCAGCCAAATAACCGGGGAGCTGTTTTTT. The encoded protein is CASSQITGELFF.

The rearrangement uses TRBV23-1 and TRBJ2-7; D gene ambiguous. TRBV23-1 is known as an ORF, though its function is uncertain. This CDR3 has 15 amino acids. Trimming took off 2 bases at V and 4 bases at J, with 15 bases between the two ends. CDR3 in amino acids: CASSQRVSSGYEQYV. The CDR3 DNA sequence: TGCGCCAGCAGTCAACGGGTATCATCCGGGTACGAGCAGTACGTC.

This clone was counted once. V and J are TRBV6-5 and TRBJ2-1; D perhaps matches TRBD2 (6 bases). The CDR3 has 14 amino acids. Germline CDR1 reads MNHEY; CDR2 reads SVGAGI. V was clipped by 6 bases and J by 6 bases, with 15 bases between them. The CDR3 bases are TGTGCCAGCAGGAGTTGGGGTAGCGGCAATGAGCAGTTCTTC. This translates into CASRSWGSGNEQFF.

The chain has TRBV4-3 and TRBJ1-1; D is undetermined. The CDR3 length is 15 residues. Deletions cut 0 bases from V and 0 bases from J, with 8 bases between. Germline V gene data show CDR1 as LGHNA and CDR2 as YSLEER. This chain's CDR3 is CASSQDWRVNTEAFF. CDR3 nucleotides: TGCGCCAGCAGCCAAGATTGGAGAGTGAACACTGAAGCTTTCTTT.

The chain has TRBV6-1 and TRBJ1-2; D call uncertain. With 2 bases removed from V and 0 bases from J, the gap between germline ends came to 10 bases. The germline V gene encodes CDR1 MNHNS and CDR2 SASEGT. The CDR3 totals 15 residues. CDR3 DNA: TGTGCCAGCAGTGAAACTGGCGGATCTAACTATGGCTACACCTTC. Amino acids: CASSETGGSNYGYTF.

The rearrangement joins TRBV7-9 to TRBJ1-2, with D perhaps TRBD1 (5 bases). Trimming left V 5 bases short and J 6 bases short, with 16 bases between. Germline V CDR1 and CDR2: SEHNR, FQNEAQ (reference sequence). The CDR3 loop spans 14 amino acids. For the CDR3, the DNA is TGTGCCAGCAGCCCTCAGGGAGCAGGCCATGGCTACACCTTC. It encodes CASSPQGAGHGYTF.

V and J are TRBV20-1 and TRBJ2-1; no clear D gene. The germline V gene has CDR1 DFQATT and CDR2 SNEGSKA (reference sequence). CDR3 length: 11 residues. The germline V and J ends were trimmed by 0 bases and 8 bases, with 5 bases remaining between them. The CDR3 loop is CSARDGDEQFF. The DNA of the CDR3 is TGCAGTGCTAGAGATGGGGATGAGCAGTTCTTC.

The V and J genes are TRBV10-3 and TRBJ2-1; D might be TRBD1 (5 bases). V lost 4 bases and J lost 10, with 11 bases in between. Germline V gene sequence: CDR1 ENHRY, CDR2 SYGVKD. The CDR3 is made up of 12 amino acids. This CDR3 reads CAISGSSGEQFF. DNA of the CDR3: TGTGCCATCAGTGGGTCTTCAGGGGAGCAGTTCTTC.

The chain uses TRBV9 and TRBJ1-2; no clear D gene. CDR3 length equals 12 residues. V was pared by 3 bases and J by 4 bases, with 7 bases between. Germline lookup yields CDR1 SGDLS and CDR2 YYNGEE. The CDR3 nucleotides read TGTGCCAGCAGCGGATGGATCTATGGCTACACCTTC. Encoded protein: CASSGWIYGYTF. The full variable domain, completed using reference TRBV9 and TRBJ1-2, is DSGVTQTPKHLITATGQRVTLRCSPRSGDLSVYWYQQSLDQGLQFLIQYYNGEERAKGNILERFSAQQFPDLHSELNLSSLELGDSALYFCASSGWIYGYTFGSGTRLTVV.

This clone was found once. The rearrangement joins TRBV9 to TRBJ1-5, with 9 positions matching TRBD1. Germline V gene data show CDR1 as SGDLS and CDR2 as YYNGEE. V gave up 0 bases and J gave up 5 bases; unmatched junction bases: 0. There are 14 residues in the CDR3. CDR3 in amino acids: CASSVGQGDQPQHF. CDR3 sequence (DNA): TGTGCCAGCAGCGTAGGACAGGGGGATCAGCCCCAGCATTTT.

The rearrangement uses TRBV28 and TRBJ1-2; no reliable D call. CDR3 size: 14 residues. The germline V and J ends were trimmed by 4 bases and 4 bases, with 13 bases remaining between them. CDR1 is MDHEN and CDR2 is SYDVKM in the germline V gene. The CDR3 DNA reads as TGTGCCAGCAGTTACGGCCCATCGGTCTATGGCTACACCTTC. Its protein is CASSYGPSVYGYTF.

This clone appeared once. The V gene is TRBV6-5, the J gene TRBJ2-5; weak D call: TRBD2 (7 bases). V was pared by 2 bases and J by 0 bases, with 13 bases between. Germline V lookup: CDR1 MNHEY, CDR2 SVGAGI. There are 16 residues in the CDR3. The CDR3 DNA sequence: TGTGCCAGCAGTTACGGTGGGCGGGGGCACCAAGAGACCCAGTACTTC. This sequence encodes CASSYGGRGHQETQYF.

In this sample, this clone turned up once. The chain couples TRBV5-6 to TRBJ2-2; 9 nucleotides match TRBD2. V shed 0 bases, J shed 0 bases, and the junction held 9 bases outside the gene matches. The CDR3 covers 19 residues. In germline, CDR1 is SGHDT, CDR2 YYEEEE. CDR3 region: CASSLGPPSGIANTGELFF. The CDR3 bases are TGTGCCAGCAGCTTGGGGCCTCCTAGCGGGATCGCGAACACCGGGGAGCTGTTTTTT.

The chain joins TRBV6-4 to TRBJ1-2, with 9 bases that match TRBD1. The CDR3 is made up of 14 amino acids. Germline lookup yields CDR1 MRHNA and CDR2 SNTAGT. V was pared by 6 bases and J by 4 bases, with 6 bases of the junction left unmatched. The CDR3: CASSKDRGGYGYTF. CDR3 nucleotides: TGTGCCAGCAGCAAGGACAGGGGAGGCTATGGCTACACCTTC.

This clone occurred once. For the CDR3, the DNA is TGTGCCAGCAGCTCAATCCGGGACTTACTATACAATGAGCAGTTCTTC. Residues: CASSSIRDLLYNEQFF. The rearrangement joins TRBV5-6 to TRBJ2-1, with D possibly matching TRBD2 (6 bases). This CDR3 is 16 amino acids long. Trimming cost V 3 bases and J 4 bases, with 17 bases left between them. The germline CDR1 and CDR2 sequences are SGHDT and YYEEEE.

This rearrangement joins TRBV20-1 to TRBJ2-1; D remains ambiguous. Germline CDR1 and CDR2: DFQATT and SNEGSKA (reference sequence). V was clipped by 6 bases and J by 8 bases, with 11 bases between them. This CDR3 has 11 residues. This CDR3 is CSAHKGDEQFF. Here the CDR3 DNA reads TGCAGTGCCCACAAGGGCGATGAGCAGTTCTTC.

CDR3 coding DNA: TGCGCCAGCAGCTTGGCCCCGGGGGCGGATGAGCAGTTCTTC. This codes for CASSLAPGADEQFF. This rearrangement joins TRBV5-1 to TRBJ2-1; D is possibly TRBD1 or TRBD2 (6 bases each). The V end lost 0 bases, the J end lost 8 bases, and 12 bases lay between the germline ends. Germline values: CDR1 SGHRS, CDR2 YFSETQ. The length of the CDR3 is 14 residues.

A few counts support this clone. The CDR3 spells CASSLNRDGYTF. The DNA for the CDR3 is TGTGCCAGCAGCTTAAACAGGGACGGCTACACCTTC. The rearrangement uses TRBV13 and TRBJ1-2, with D possibly TRBD1 on 6 matching bases. V was cut by 2 bases and J by 8 bases, with 9 bases left in between. The CDR3 sequence is 12 residues long. CDR1 and CDR2 from the germline V gene are PRHDT and FYEKMQ (reference sequence).

The chain joins TRBV25-1 to TRBJ1-2, with D possibly TRBD1 on 5 matching bases. Trimming took off 5 bases at V and 4 bases at J, with 11 bases between the two ends. Per the germline V gene, CDR1 is MGHDK and CDR2 is SYGVNS. This CDR3 spans 13 amino acids. Here the CDR3 reads CASSHSRVYGYTF. CDR3 nucleotides: TGTGCCAGCAGTCACAGCAGGGTCTATGGCTACACCTTC.

This chain connects TRBV19 to TRBJ2-1; D might be TRBD1 or TRBD2, each matching 6 bases. V lost 7 bases to trimming and J lost 8 bases, with 18 bases between them. This CDR3 region has 14 residues. The V gene's germline CDR1 is LNHDA and CDR2 SQIVND (reference sequence). The CDR3 loop is CASTQKGGRYEQFF. Here the CDR3 DNA reads TGTGCCAGTACCCAAAAAGGGGGGCGATATGAGCAGTTCTTC. Complete variable domain (other parts from reference TRBV19 and TRBJ2-1): DGGITQSPKYLFRKEGQNVTLSCEQNLNHDAMYWYRQDPGQGLRLIYYSQIVNDFQKGDIAEGYSVSREKKESFPLTVTSAQKNPTAFYLCASTQKGGRYEQFFGPGTRLTVL.

Only a few counts were recorded for this clone. The chain has TRBV2 and TRBJ1-1; the D gene is possibly TRBD1 (6 bases). V was cut by 5 bases and J by 5 bases, with 15 bases left in between. The germline V gene encodes CDR1 SNHLY and CDR2 FYNNEI. The CDR3 extends over 14 amino acids. The CDR3 is CASSIEKQGTEAFF. CDR3 sequence (DNA): TGTGCCAGCAGTATTGAAAAACAGGGAACTGAAGCTTTCTTT.